Listed below are T cell receptor beta chains from one sample, sequenced in a study of early T cells in non-severe SARS-CoV-2 infection. TCRdb ran MiXCR on the 5' RACE reads and lists one entry per CDR3 protein. Among over 70,000 distinct CDR3 sequences listed, approximately 15% were seen once. The sequenced sample consisted of whole blood. The receptors come from an adult who was a healthcare worker with PCR-confirmed SARS-CoV-2 infection or an uninfected control (not recorded which). Each CDR3 is given with its conserved first and last residue. Fields, in order: V gene, clone size, J gene, D gene, CDR3 DNA, CDR3 protein. A D gene is named only where the DNA matches it firmly. Clone size is not always given. Where it is, it says once, few, many or a class for expanded clones.

>TRBV2|few|TRBJ1-4|NA
TGTGCCAGCAGTGAGGAGGTGCGGACAACTAATGAAAAACTGTTTTTT
CASSEEVRTTNEKLFF
>TRBV14|NA|TRBJ2-3|NA
TGTGCCAGCAGCCAAGCTCGGGCAGATACGCAGTATTTT
CASSQARADTQYF
>TRBV2|NA|TRBJ2-7|NA
TGTGCCACCCGGACACGGGTCGACGAGCAGTACTTC
CATRTRVDEQYF
>TRBV6-5|many|TRBJ2-1|TRBD2
TGTGCCAGCAGTTACTCAGGGGCGGGAGGGAGGAACAATGAGCAGTTCTTC
CASSYSGAGGRNNEQFF
>TRBV6-5|few|TRBJ2-1|NA
TGTGCCAGCAGTTACACTTTGACCAGCCATGGGGTCTACAATGAGCAGTTCTTC
CASSYTLTSHGVYNEQFF
>TRBV9|NA|TRBJ2-5|TRBD1
TGTGCCAGCAGCGCCCGGACAGGGGGCTGGGAAGAGACCCAGTACTTC
CASSARTGGWEETQYF
>TRBV13|many|TRBJ2-7|NA
TGTGCCAGCAGCTTAGAGGAAGACGAGCAGTACTTC
CASSLEEDEQYF
>TRBV5-1|many|TRBJ1-5|NA
TGCGCCAGCAGCTTTACCCCGGGGAGCAATCAGCCCCAGCATTTT
CASSFTPGSNQPQHF
>TRBV5-1|many|TRBJ2-1|NA
TGCGCCAGTACCCGTCCCTTTAACAATGAGCAGTTCTTC
CASTRPFNNEQFF
>TRBV7-3|NA|TRBJ2-1|TRBD2
TGTGCCAGCAGCTTAAGGGGGCTAGCGGGAGGGGATGAGCAGTTCTTC
CASSLRGLAGGDEQFF
>TRBV11-3|few|TRBJ1-1|TRBD1
TGTGCCAGCAGCAAGGACAGGGACACTGAAGCTTTCTTT
CASSKDRDTEAFF
>TRBV10-1|NA|TRBJ2-7|TRBD2
TGCGCCAGCAGTCTAGTTACTAGCGGGAGTGCCTACGAGCAGTACTTC
CASSLVTSGSAYEQYF
>TRBV20-1|NA|TRBJ2-7|NA
TGCAGTGCCCAAACCCTGGCTAGCCCTGACTACGAGCAGTACTTC
CSAQTLASPDYEQYF
>TRBV27|few|TRBJ2-7|TRBD2
TGTGCCACCCTCCCGTCGGGAGGATACGAGCAGTACTTC
CATLPSGGYEQYF
>TRBV2|NA|TRBJ2-1|TRBD2
TGTGCCAGCAGCCTTCATGGGAGCGGGAGGGCCAATGAGCAGTTCTTC
CASSLHGSGRANEQFF
>TRBV12-5|NA|TRBJ2-1|NA
TGTGCTAGTGGTTTGCAATACAATGAGCAGTTCTTC
CASGLQYNEQFF
>TRBV7-9|few|TRBJ2-7|NA
TGTGCCAGCAGCTTAGCGGGGGGAAGAGGGAATGACGAGCAGTACTTC
CASSLAGGRGNDEQYF
>TRBV6-6|NA|TRBJ2-1|NA
TGTGCCAGCAGACCCGATAGGAATGAGCAGTTCTTC
CASRPDRNEQFF
>TRBV7-9|NA|TRBJ2-1|NA
TGTGCCAGCAGCTTAGCGCCCGCAGGGATAAGGGTCAATGAGCAGTTCTTC
CASSLAPAGIRVNEQFF
>TRBV3-1|NA|TRBJ1-1|NA
TGTGCCAGCAGTCTCAATCCGGACACTGAAGCTTTCTTT
CASSLNPDTEAFF
>TRBV18|few|TRBJ1-1|NA
TGTGCCAGCTCACCTGGGACTGTTGGTAGTGGCACTGAAGCTTTCTTT
CASSPGTVGSGTEAFF
>TRBV7-9|few|TRBJ2-2|NA
TGTGCCAGCAGCTTCTCCAGGGTCCCCGGGGAGCTGTTTTTT
CASSFSRVPGELFF
>TRBV19|NA|TRBJ2-1|NA
TGTGCCAGTACCCCGACTCGGTACAATGAGCAGTTCTTC
CASTPTRYNEQFF
>TRBV7-6|few|TRBJ2-3|TRBD1
TGTGCCAGCAGCTTAGCAGGGGGCGAGGCAGATACGCAGTATTTT
CASSLAGGEADTQYF